This TCR beta chain was documented in a study of shared T cell receptors in the human thymus. Sequenced by immunoSEQ multiplex PCR; TCRdb stores in-frame clones only, minus some. The sample lists approximately 760,000 clones, 80% to 90% occurring once. After removal of 3 bases from V and 7 bases from J, the junction contained 12 bases not matched to a gene. The CDR3 is 16 residues long. Germline V gene lookup returns CDR1 KGHSH and CDR2 LQKENI. The same sample was also used in a study of human thymus T cells.

The V and J genes are TRBV18 and TRBJ2-1; 7 nucleotides agree with TRBD2. Sequences were obtained from thymocytes. This TCR came from a girl under three years old with a congenital heart defect. The CDR3 region has the DNA TGTGCCAGCTCACCTTTACGGGGGGTCCGATTAAATGAGCAGTTCTTC. Amino acids: CASSPLRGVRLNEQFF.